The 15 T cell receptor beta chains presented below share a single source sample, sequenced in a study of graft-versus-host responses after intestinal transplantation. Some clones are missing from TCRdb's copy, which holds only in-frame ones; the method was immunoSEQ multiplex PCR. The sample consists of more than 70,000 clones, 85% to 90% of them appearing once. Their target antigens are unknown. The sequencing here drew on unstimulated CD4+ T cells sorted from spleen or lymph node cells, taken before intestinal transplant. Receptors were obtained from a human donor who received an intestinal transplant.

This clone was detected once. The rearrangement uses TRBV5-1 and TRBJ1-1; 7 nucleotides agree with TRBD1. Germline lookup yields CDR1 SGHRS and CDR2 YFSETQ. V trimming: 5 bases; J trimming: 6 bases; junction bases outside the gene matches: 10. The length of the CDR3 is 14 residues. The DNA of the CDR3 is TGCGCCAGCAGATCAGGGGGTGGAGTGGCTGAAGCTTTCTTT. It is translated as CASRSGGGVAEAFF.

Points on this clone: Distinct nucleotide sequences in the sample also encode this CDR3. The chain couples TRBV5-1 to TRBJ1-3, with D unclear. The CDR3 spans 14 residues. Trimming removed 0 bases from V and 0 bases from J, with 4 bases in between. CDR1 SGHRS and CDR2 YFSETQ come from the germline V gene. For the CDR3, the DNA is TGCGCCAGCAGCTTGGGTAGCTCTGGAAACACCATATATTTT. This encodes CASSLGSSGNTIYF.

The rearrangement uses TRBV5-6 and TRBJ2-7; D perhaps matches TRBD2 (7 bases). The CDR3 runs 15 residues. Germline V gives CDR1 SGHDT, CDR2 YYEEEE. V dropped 0 bases and J dropped 4 bases, with 14 bases sitting between them. Written as DNA, the CDR3 is TGTGCCAGCAGCTTGGGCGGGGGCGCTTCATACGAGCAGTACTTC. This translates into CASSLGGGASYEQYF.

The J gene is TRBJ1-6, the V gene TRBV14, with a weak D call TRBD1 (6 bases). V gave up 5 bases and J gave up 7 bases, with 18 bases separating them. CDR1 is SGHDN, CDR2 FVKESK, per germline. CDR3 length: 16 residues. CDR3 sequence (DNA): TGTGCCAGCAGCTACACGTCTACAGGGTGGAATTCACCCCTCCACTTT. As protein: CASSYTSTGWNSPLHF.

The rearrangement uses TRBV4-2 and TRBJ1-1; D might be TRBD1 (5 bases). CDR1 and CDR2 from the germline V gene are LGHNA and YNFKEQ. V dropped 4 bases and J dropped 1 base, with 7 bases sitting between them. The CDR3 totals 13 residues. The CDR3 region has the DNA TGTGCCAGCAGCCGGGGGGGGAACACTGAAGCTTTCTTT. Translation: CASSRGGNTEAFF.

J is TRBJ1-2 and V is TRBV7-9, with D possibly being TRBD1 (5 bases). V shed 4 bases and J shed 5 bases, with 11 bases lying between them. Germline-derived CDR1 and CDR2 are SEHNR and FQNEAQ (reference sequence). There are 13 residues in the CDR3. Written as DNA, the CDR3 is TGTGCCAGCAGCTGGGGGGGGAATTATGGCTACACCTTC. This translates into CASSWGGNYGYTF.

This clone was counted a few times. V is TRBV21-1 and J is TRBJ2-7; TRBD2 reflects the table's D call only, with no check against the DNA. TRBV21-1 is described as a pseudogene. There are 12 residues in the CDR3. The CDR3 nucleotides read TGTGCCAGCAGCAAAGATAACTACGAGCAGTACTTC. This sequence encodes CASSKDNYEQYF.

CDR3 sequence reads: CASSLAGSGDEKLFF. CDR3 nucleotide sequence: TGCGCCAGCAGCTTGGCCGGGTCCGGGGATGAAAAACTGTTTTTT. The chain links TRBV5-1 to TRBJ1-4; D is undetermined. CDR1 SGHRS and CDR2 YFSETQ come from the germline V gene. The CDR3 consists of 15 residues. V was shortened by 0 bases and J by 6 bases, with 12 bases between the two germline ends.

The rearrangement links TRBV5-8 to TRBJ2-1, with 8 bases lining up with TRBD1. CDR3 length: 18 amino acids. J was trimmed by 1 base and V by 5 bases; bases with no gene match: 14. CDR1 and CDR2 from the germline V gene are SGHTS and YDEGEE. CDR3 protein: CASSPPPSYRGSYNEQFF. Here the CDR3 DNA reads TGTGCCAGCAGTCCCCCCCCTTCCTACAGGGGGTCCTACAATGAGCAGTTCTTC.

The chain couples TRBV10-3 to TRBJ1-1; D unresolved. This CDR3 contains 12 residues. Germline CDR1 ENHRY, CDR2 SYGVKD. Trimming took 0 bases from V and 7 from J, leaving 6 bases between them. DNA of the CDR3: TGTGCCATCAGTGAGTCCCTGTTTGAAGCTTTCTTT. Amino acids: CAISESLFEAFF.

This chain uses TRBV7-2 with TRBJ2-3, with TRBD1 as a possible D gene (6 bases). Trimming took 5 bases from V and 6 from J, leaving 21 bases between them. The CDR3 contains 16 residues. CDR1 is SGHTA and CDR2 is FQGNSA in the germline V gene. CDR3 bases: TGTGCCAGCAGCCCCACCCGGGATGACAGGACCGATACGCAGTATTTT. Protein sequence: CASSPTRDDRTDTQYF.

This rearrangement joins TRBV7-2 to TRBJ2-5; TRBD2 matches 8 bases. The CDR3 loop spans 14 amino acids. Per germline, CDR1 SGHTA and CDR2 FQGNSA. V shed 3 bases and J 5 bases; nucleotides not matched to a gene: 5. CDR3: CASSFVAGTETQYF. The CDR3 bases are TGTGCCAGCAGCTTCGTAGCGGGGACGGAGACCCAGTACTTC.

This clone was observed once. The J gene is TRBJ1-1, the V gene TRBV25-1; D is ambiguous. This CDR3 is 15 amino acids long. The V end was cut by 2 bases, the J end by 0 bases, with 10 bases between. Germline loops: CDR1 MGHDK, CDR2 SYGVNS. DNA for the CDR3: TGTGCCAGCAGTGAAAGCCTCCTTGTGAACACTGAAGCTTTCTTT. Amino acids: CASSESLLVNTEAFF.

J is TRBJ2-2 and V is TRBV6-5, with 8 bases matching TRBD1. This CDR3 has 14 residues. CDR1 and CDR2 (germline): MNHEY, SVGAGI. V gave up 4 bases and J gave up 5 bases; unmatched junction bases: 3. CDR3 DNA sequence: TGTGCCAGCAGTTGGACAGGGCTGACCGGGGAGCTGTTTTTT. Translation: CASSWTGLTGELFF.

This clone was counted a single time. J is TRBJ1-6 and V is TRBV2; D is uncertain. In germline, CDR1 is SNHLY, CDR2 FYNNEI. The V end was cut by 7 bases, the J end by 3 bases, with 7 bases between. The CDR3 covers 13 residues. The CDR3 protein is CASTGVYNSPLHF. CDR3 bases: TGTGCCAGCACCGGAGTCTATAATTCACCCCTCCACTTT.